What follows is one T cell receptor beta chain and its context. Its antigen remains unknown. The data stem from a study of cytomegalovirus exposure and HLA in healthy donors. PCR was performed using 60 Vbeta and 13 Jbeta primers. The table came from immunoSEQ multiplex PCR; TCRdb's copy has only in-frame clones and leaves some out. The sample has some 220,000 clones, around nine tenths seen once; the top ten hold about 1%. Study-level results: Association of roughly 17,000 TCR beta sequences with HLA alleles was found at 0.05 false discovery rate in a later analysis. Earlier analysis yielded a pattern in which most TCR beta V segments were productive about 90% or about 30% of the time. One cluster of highly shared sequence variants probably arose as a sequencing artifact.

V lost 1 base and J lost 8, with 12 bases in between. Germline V lookup: CDR1 LGHNA, CDR2 YSLEER. The CDR3 covers 14 residues. The sequence derives from a woman between 18 and 30 years old in good health and CMV-seronegative. Sequencing was performed on PBMCs. The chain has TRBV4-3 and TRBJ2-1, with a tentative D call TRBD1 (5 bases). The CDR3 region is CASSQGLGVDEQFF. Written as DNA, the CDR3 is TGCGCCAGCAGCCAAGGCTTAGGGGTGGATGAGCAGTTCTTC.